This record looks at one T cell receptor (beta chain) sequence and its context. Antigen: not known. These data belong to a study of chemoradiotherapy in HPV16-positive cancers. Regarding the study as a whole: HPV-specific T cells were functionally defined from only two HPV16-positive patients. For HPV16-positive patients, expanding HPV-responsive T cells associated with longer recurrence-free survival. Candidate HPV-specific clones and E7-related TCR motifs grew in tumor during treatment.

V lost 4 bases, J lost 4 bases, and 3 bases stayed unmatched. This CDR3 has 14 amino acids. Looked up from germline, CDR1 is SQVTM and CDR2 is ANQGSEA. Repeated repertoire sampling spanned the course of chemoradiotherapy. Assay: immunoSEQ multiplex PCR; the TCRdb copy retains only in-frame clones and omits some. The table records 20,000 to 25,000 clones, about 90% of them present only once. This TCR was recovered from a human donor with HPV-associated anogenital cancer. Sequenced material: blood, taken from a patient who underwent chemoradiotherapy. The chain couples TRBV29-1 to TRBJ2-1; 11 bases map to TRBD2. For the CDR3, the DNA is TGCAGCGTTGTTACTAGCGGGGGATACAATGAGCAGTTCTTC. This sequence encodes CSVVTSGGYNEQFF.